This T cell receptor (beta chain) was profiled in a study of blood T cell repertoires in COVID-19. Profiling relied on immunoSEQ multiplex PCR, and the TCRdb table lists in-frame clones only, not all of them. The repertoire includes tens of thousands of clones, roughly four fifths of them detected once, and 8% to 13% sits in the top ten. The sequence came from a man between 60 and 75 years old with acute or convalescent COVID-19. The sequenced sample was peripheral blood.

The CDR3 protein is CASTLTGSTYNEQFF. As DNA, the CDR3 is TGTGCCAGCACTTTGACGGGGTCCACCTACAATGAGCAGTTCTTC. The rearrangement joins TRBV7-2 to TRBJ2-1; possible D gene TRBD2, 5 bases. The CDR3 is 15 amino acids. The germline V and J ends were trimmed by 7 bases and 2 bases, with 15 bases remaining between them. In germline, CDR1 is SGHTA, CDR2 FQGNSA.